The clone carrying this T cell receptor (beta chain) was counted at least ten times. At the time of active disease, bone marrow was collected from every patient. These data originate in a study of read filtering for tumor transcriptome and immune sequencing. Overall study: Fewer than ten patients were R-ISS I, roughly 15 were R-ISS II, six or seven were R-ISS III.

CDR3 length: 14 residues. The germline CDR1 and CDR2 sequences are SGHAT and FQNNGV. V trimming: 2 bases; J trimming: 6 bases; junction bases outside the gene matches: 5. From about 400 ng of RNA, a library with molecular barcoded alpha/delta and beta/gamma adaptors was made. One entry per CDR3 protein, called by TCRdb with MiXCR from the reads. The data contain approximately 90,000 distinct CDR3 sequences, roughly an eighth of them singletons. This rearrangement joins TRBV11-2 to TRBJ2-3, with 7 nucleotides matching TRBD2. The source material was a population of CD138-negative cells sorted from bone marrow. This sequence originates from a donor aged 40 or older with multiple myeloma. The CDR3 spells CASSLPRTSDTQYF. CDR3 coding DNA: TGTGCCAGCAGCTTACCCCGGACTAGTGATACGCAGTATTTT.